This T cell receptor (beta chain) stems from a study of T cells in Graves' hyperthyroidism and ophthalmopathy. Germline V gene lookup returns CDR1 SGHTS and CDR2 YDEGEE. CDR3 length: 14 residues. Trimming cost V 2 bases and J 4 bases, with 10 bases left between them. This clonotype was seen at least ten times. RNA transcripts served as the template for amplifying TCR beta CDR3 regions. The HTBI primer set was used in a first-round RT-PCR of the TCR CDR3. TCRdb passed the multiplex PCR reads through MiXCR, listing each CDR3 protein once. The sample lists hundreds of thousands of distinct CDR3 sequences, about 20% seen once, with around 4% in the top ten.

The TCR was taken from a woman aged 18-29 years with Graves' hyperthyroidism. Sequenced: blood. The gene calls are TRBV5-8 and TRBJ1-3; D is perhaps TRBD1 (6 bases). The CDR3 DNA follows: TGTGCCAGCAGCTTTGAAGACAGGGGAAACACCATATATTTT. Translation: CASSFEDRGNTIYF.